The T cell receptor (beta chain) described here comes from a study of shared clonotypes between healthy human individuals. At the level of the study: Used for every donor were three CD4 naive, three CD4 memory, two CD8 naive and one CD8 memory plate.

V lost 1 base and J 2 bases, leaving 12 bases between the germline ends. The germline gives CDR1 LNHDA, CDR2 SQIVND (reference sequence). There are 15 residues in the CDR3. TCRdb's copy holds only in-frame clones and misses some; the assay was immunoSEQ multiplex PCR. Of a few hundred thousand clones listed, roughly 91% are singletons. None of the donors, who were healthy HIV-negative adults, had recently had acute infections or vaccinations. CD45RO+ cells went into CD8 memory alongside CCR7-negative CD45RA+ TemRA cells. V gene TRBV19 combines with J gene TRBJ2-7, with TRBD1 as a possible D gene (6 bases). Sequencing was performed on memory CD8+ T cells sorted from blood. Subset specified: CD45RO+ cells pooled with CCR7-negative TemRA cells. The receptor was isolated from a man aged 18-30 years in good health. CDR3 protein: CASSIGGGTTYEQYF. The CDR3 DNA reads TGTGCCAGTAGTATAGGAGGGGGAACTACCTACGAGCAGTACTTC.